This T cell receptor beta chain was identified in a study of CD8+ T cells in alopecia areata. The CDR3 spans 11 residues. V lost 1 base to trimming and J lost 4 bases, with 1 base between them. The germline CDR1 and CDR2 sequences are DFQATT and SNEGSKA (reference sequence). cDNA reverse transcribed from extracted RNA served as the sequencing template. Repertoires were generated with immunoSEQ multiplex PCR, while TCRdb's copy carries only in-frame clones and drops some. The sample includes 110,000 or so clones, 55% to 65% of them seen just once. General observations from the study: Mice showed TCR sharing more clearly than patients did, possibly owing to HLA.

This clone was observed a handful of times. Its specificity is not known. Sequencing was done on a sample of CD4+ T cells sorted from blood. The TCR sequence derives from a human donor in good health. This chain joins TRBV20-1 and TRBJ2-2; D is ambiguous. The CDR3 region is CSARVTGELFF. The CDR3 nucleotides are TGCAGTGCTAGAGTCACCGGGGAGCTGTTTTTT.